This T cell receptor beta chain was profiled in a study of T cell responses to AZD1222 COVID-19 vaccine. Whole-study results and caveats: Compared with day 0, the breadth and depth of the Spike-specific TCR repertoire rose significantly after two doses of AZD1222. Per reports, nearly half of all spike-specific TCRs target regions that are unmutated in variants. Clonal diversity was possibly underestimated, and the donors were mostly white British, with more females. Across spike, vaccine-associated CD4 TCRs were found, dominant at 160-218 and 743-854.

Notes on this clone: The antigen is undetermined.

Assay: immunoSEQ multiplex PCR; the TCRdb copy retains only in-frame clones and omits some. The repertoire has approximately 200,000 clones, roughly 92% of them found once; the top ten carry around 3.5%. Trimming cost V 3 bases and J 7 bases; bases outside gene matches: 6. The germline V gene has CDR1 SGHTA and CDR2 FQGTGA. This CDR3 spans 14 amino acids. The receptor's source is an adult who received the AZD1222 COVID-19 vaccine. The starting material was peripheral blood, obtained 28 days after the second AZD1222 dose. V gene TRBV7-3 combines with J gene TRBJ2-1; TRBD2 matches 7 bases. The CDR3 spells CASSLGLIGNEQFF. The CDR3 region has the DNA TGTGCCAGCAGCTTGGGACTAATTGGGAATGAGCAGTTCTTC.